Shown below are 14 T cell receptor beta chains from a single sample sequenced in a study of CD8 T cells in ankylosing spondylitis. The study, taken as a whole, reports: Within ankylosing spondylitis blood, a TCR beta motif made up of several highly homologous variants appeared to be characteristic.

These receptors have no known antigen. TCRdb reprocessed the 5' RACE reads via MiXCR and lists one record per CDR3 protein. The sample consists of 670,000 or so distinct CDR3 sequences, roughly 19% of them appearing once. The sequencing input was blood, either unsorted or a sorted T cell fraction (not recorded which). Every receptor here comes from a male donor with ankylosing spondylitis.

The V gene is TRBV24-1, the J gene TRBJ2-1; D is unclear. The V end was cut by 3 bases, the J end by 0 bases, with 11 bases between. CDR1 and CDR2 (germline): KGHDR, SFDVKD. The CDR3 totals 16 residues. This chain's CDR3 is CATSDPDASSYNEQFF. In DNA, the CDR3 is TGTGCCACCAGTGATCCCGACGCAAGCTCCTACAATGAGCAGTTCTTC.

The V call is TRBV18, the J call TRBJ1-2, with TRBD1 identical over 9 bases. V lost 8 bases, J lost 4 bases, and 5 bases stayed unmatched. Germline V gene data show CDR1 as KGHSH and CDR2 as LQKENI. This CDR3 is built from 13 residues. The CDR3 DNA reads as TGTGCCAGCGTAACGACAGGGGGCTATGGCTACACCTTC. Translated, it gives CASVTTGGYGYTF.

V is TRBV27 and J is TRBJ2-2; D unresolved. CDR1 is MNHEY, CDR2 SMNVEV, per germline (reference sequence). The V gene lost 6 bases and the J gene lost 5 bases, with 7 bases spanning the gap. This CDR3 is 12 amino acids long. The CDR3 DNA follows: TGTGCCAGCAGAATTAGGACCGGGGAGCTGTTTTTT. Protein sequence: CASRIRTGELFF.

This clonotype was seen a few times. The V gene is TRBV18, the J gene TRBJ2-5; D is perhaps TRBD1 (6 bases). Per the germline V gene, CDR1 is KGHSH and CDR2 is LQKENI. Trimming removed 4 bases from V and 5 bases from J, with 17 bases in between. The CDR3 covers 15 residues. The CDR3, as DNA: TGTGCCAGCTCACAAACGATTGGGGGCGCGGAGACCCAGTACTTC. This codes for CASSQTIGGAETQYF.

CDR3 residues: CASSQQGGGETQYF. The CDR3 region has the DNA TGCGCCAGCAGCCAACAGGGTGGAGGCGAGACCCAGTACTTC. This chain links TRBV4-1 with TRBJ2-5; D may be TRBD1 or TRBD2 (5 bases each). The CDR3 is 14 residues long. The germline V gene encodes CDR1 MGHRA and CDR2 YSYEKL. V was clipped by 2 bases and J by 5 bases, with 12 bases between them.

The gene calls are TRBV6-5 and TRBJ2-5; possibly TRBD2 for D (6 bases). Germline-derived CDR1 and CDR2 are MNHEY and SVGAGI. This CDR3 region has 15 residues. V dropped 4 bases and J dropped 0 bases, with 12 bases sitting between them. This CDR3 reads CASSWGDSYQETQYF. CDR3 coding DNA: TGTGCCAGCAGTTGGGGGGACTCCTACCAAGAGACCCAGTACTTC.

The CDR3 DNA follows: TGTGCCAGCAGCTCAGTGCCTAGCGGGAGTTTTATTACCTCCTACAATGAGCAGTTCTTC. Encoded protein: CASSSVPSGSFITSYNEQFF. The chain couples TRBV7-1 to TRBJ2-1, with 10 bases fitting TRBD2. TRBV7-1 is an ORF, with its function uncertain. The CDR3 runs 20 residues. V shed 1 base, J shed 0 bases, and the junction held 12 bases outside the gene matches.

This sequence joins TRBV29-1 and TRBJ2-5; D is uncertain. In germline, CDR1 is SQVTM, CDR2 ANQGSEA. The CDR3 covers 14 residues. Trimming left V 2 bases short and J 5 bases short, with 15 bases between. The CDR3 loop reads CSVELRDGSETQYF. The CDR3 coding sequence is TGCAGCGTTGAATTGAGAGACGGGTCGGAGACCCAGTACTTC.

This clonotype was detected only a few times. This sequence joins TRBV6-1 and TRBJ2-3, with unresolved D. The CDR3 covers 15 residues. CDR1 and CDR2 from the germline V gene are MNHNS and SASEGT. With 6 bases removed from V and 0 bases from J, the gap between germline ends came to 13 bases. CDR3 nucleotides: TGTGCCAGCAGGCCTTTCTCAGGTAGCACAGATACGCAGTATTTT. It specifies CASRPFSGSTDTQYF.

The table lists this clonotype with a few counts. The chain recombines TRBV18 with TRBJ2-5; 9 bases are a match to TRBD2. Germline CDR1 KGHSH, CDR2 LQKENI. The CDR3 has 17 residues. V dropped 5 bases and J dropped 5; count of bases not matched to a gene: 15. CDR3 region: CASSANIAGVSQETQYF. CDR3 sequence (DNA): TGTGCCAGCTCAGCAAACATAGCGGGAGTATCGCAGGAGACCCAGTACTTC. Looking up the rest from reference TRBV18 and TRBJ2-5 gives the full variable domain: NAGVMQNPRHLVRRRGQEARLRCSPMKGHSHVYWYRQLPEEGLKFMVYLQKENIIDESGMPKERFSAEFPKEGPSILRIQQVVRGDSAAYFCASSANIAGVSQETQYFGPGTRLLVL.

The gene calls are TRBV10-3 and TRBJ2-7; the match to TRBD1 covers 7 bases. Trimming at V came to 5 bases and at J to 2 bases, leaving 12 bases not matched to a gene. CDR1 and CDR2 from the germline V gene are ENHRY and SYGVKD. The CDR3 extends over 16 amino acids. Here the CDR3 reads CAISPRGGQDTYEQYF. Here the CDR3 DNA reads TGTGCCATCAGTCCCCGGGGCGGACAGGACACCTACGAGCAGTACTTC.

The chain couples TRBV7-9 to TRBJ2-1; no reliable D call. The V end was cut by 3 bases, the J end by 5 bases, with 5 bases between. The length of the CDR3 is 12 residues. Per the germline V gene, CDR1 is SEHNR and CDR2 is FQNEAQ (reference sequence). For the CDR3, the DNA is TGTGCCAGCAGCTTTGCCAACAATGAGCAGTTCTTC. Translating it yields CASSFANNEQFF.

The chain employs TRBV5-1 and TRBJ1-1; TRBD1 aligns across 7 bases. Germline CDR1 SGHRS, CDR2 YFSETQ. Trimming took 3 bases from V and 1 from J; bases not matched to a gene: 12. The CDR3 has 17 residues. The CDR3 here is CASSSILSGTANTEAFF. In DNA, the CDR3 is TGCGCCAGCAGCTCAATTTTGAGCGGGACAGCGAACACTGAAGCTTTCTTT.

The rearrangement uses TRBV10-3 and TRBJ1-2; 8 bases match TRBD1. J gave up 0 bases and V 8 bases, and 8 bases lay outside the gene matches. Per the germline V gene, CDR1 is ENHRY and CDR2 is SYGVKD. The CDR3 has 15 amino acids. The CDR3 spells CAILRDRSTNYGYTF. In DNA form, the CDR3 reads TGTGCCATCCTCCGGGACAGGAGTACTAACTATGGCTACACCTTC.